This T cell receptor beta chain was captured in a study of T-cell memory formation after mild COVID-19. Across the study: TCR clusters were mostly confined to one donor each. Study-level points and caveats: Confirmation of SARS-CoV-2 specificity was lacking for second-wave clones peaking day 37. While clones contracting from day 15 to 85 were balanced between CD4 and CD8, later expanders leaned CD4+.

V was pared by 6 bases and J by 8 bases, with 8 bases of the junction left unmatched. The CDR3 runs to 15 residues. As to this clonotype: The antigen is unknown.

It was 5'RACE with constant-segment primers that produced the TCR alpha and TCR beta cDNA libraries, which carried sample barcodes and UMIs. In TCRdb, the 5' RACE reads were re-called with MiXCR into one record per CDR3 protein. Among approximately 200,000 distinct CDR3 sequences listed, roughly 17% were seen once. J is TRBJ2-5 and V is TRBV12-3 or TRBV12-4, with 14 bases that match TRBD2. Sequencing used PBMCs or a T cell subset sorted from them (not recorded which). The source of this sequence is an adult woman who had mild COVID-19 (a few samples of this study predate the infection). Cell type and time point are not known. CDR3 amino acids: CASRVSGLAGGTQYF. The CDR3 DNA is TGTGCCAGCAGGGTTTCAGGACTAGCGGGAGGAACCCAGTACTTC.